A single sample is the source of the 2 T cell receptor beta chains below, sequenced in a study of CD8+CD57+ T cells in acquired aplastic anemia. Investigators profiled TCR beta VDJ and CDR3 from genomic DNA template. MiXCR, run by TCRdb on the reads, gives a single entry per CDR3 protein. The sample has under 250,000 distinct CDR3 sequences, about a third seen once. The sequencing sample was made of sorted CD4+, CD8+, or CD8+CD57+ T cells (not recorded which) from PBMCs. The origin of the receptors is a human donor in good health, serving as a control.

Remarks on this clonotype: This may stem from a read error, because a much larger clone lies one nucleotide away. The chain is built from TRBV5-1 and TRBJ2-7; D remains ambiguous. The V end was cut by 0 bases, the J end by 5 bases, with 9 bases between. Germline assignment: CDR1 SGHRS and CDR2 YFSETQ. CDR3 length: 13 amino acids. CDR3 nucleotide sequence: TGCGCCAGCAGCTTGGAGCCAGCTCACGAGCAGTACTTC. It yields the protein CASSLEPAHEQYF.

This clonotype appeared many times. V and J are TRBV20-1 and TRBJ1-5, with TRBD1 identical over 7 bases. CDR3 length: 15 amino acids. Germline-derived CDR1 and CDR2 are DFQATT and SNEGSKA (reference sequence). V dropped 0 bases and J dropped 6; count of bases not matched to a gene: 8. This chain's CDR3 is CSARDWQGESQPQHF. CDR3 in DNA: TGCAGTGCTAGAGATTGGCAGGGGGAGAGTCAGCCCCAGCATTTT.